These 21 T cell receptor beta chains share one sample of origin, sequenced in a study of tumor-infiltrating lymphocytes in primary liver carcinoma. Starting from approximately 470 ng of total RNA, TCR beta cDNA was produced with a primer in the constant region. Generation of the TCR beta libraries relied on three nested multiplex PCR rounds using slightly modified ARM-PCR. Both of the initial two PCR rounds ran for roughly 11 cycles and employed TRBV1-TRBV30 forward primers alongside a C-beta reverse primer. TCRdb analysed the multiplex PCR reads with MiXCR anew, one entry per CDR3 protein. This sample has about 310,000 distinct CDR3 sequences, with 60% to 80% found just once. The study extracted blood RNA from unsorted whole blood and also extracted germline DNA. Sequencing was done on a sample of peripheral blood. The receptors were gathered from a man aged 40-49 years with primary liver carcinoma and hepatitis B virus infection.

The genes are TRBV28 and TRBJ1-4; TRBD1 matches 7 bases. This CDR3 has 14 amino acids. The V and J ends lost 7 bases and 4 bases, in that order; junction bases with no gene match: 6. Germline V gene lookup returns CDR1 MDHEN and CDR2 SYDVKM. CDR3 coding DNA: TGTGCCAGCAAAGGGGGCGGTCTTAATGAAAAACTGTTTTTT. Its translation: CASKGGGLNEKLFF.

This chain connects TRBV6-5 to TRBJ1-2; a weak D match, TRBD1 (5 bases). From germline, CDR1 is MNHEY and CDR2 SVGAGI. The CDR3 length is 14 residues. Trimming cost V 9 bases and J 4 bases, with 18 bases left between them. The CDR3, as DNA: TGTGCCAGTAGTCCTCCTTCAGGGCGCTATGGCTACACCTTC. It is translated as CASSPPSGRYGYTF.

This clonotype was counted only a few times. CDR3 nucleotide sequence: TGTGCCAGCAGCTTGGCACCGGGACTAGCGGGAGGGGCGCAGTATTTT. Its translation: CASSLAPGLAGGAQYF. The rearrangement joins TRBV5-5 to TRBJ2-3; 16 nucleotides line up with TRBD2. The CDR3 runs 16 residues. Unmatched junction bases numbered 5, after V lost 0 bases and J lost 10 bases. CDR1 is SGHKS and CDR2 is YYEKEE in the germline V gene (reference sequence).

Details on this clonotype: The germline gene is not matched at one end of the junction; a read error may be the cause. The chain joins TRBV6-5 to TRBJ2-7; perhaps TRBD2 as D (5 bases). The CDR3 length is 11 residues. Per germline, CDR1 MNHEY and CDR2 SVGAGI. The CDR3 DNA sequence: TGTGCCAGCAGTTCTAGCAACGATCAGTACTTC. This gives the protein CASSSSNDQYF.

As for this clonotype: A junction boundary mismatches the germline segment, possibly from a read error. This sequence joins TRBV5-4 and TRBJ1-1; 7 nucleotides match TRBD1. Germline V CDR1 and CDR2: SGHNT, YYREEE (reference sequence). The CDR3 covers 12 residues. The CDR3 sequence is CASSWDQGGAFF. CDR3 DNA: TGTGCCAGTAGCTGGGATCAGGGGGGAGCTTTCTTT.

With regard to this clonotype: A read error may explain this, as a much larger clone is one base away. This chain joins TRBV6-2 or TRBV6-3 and TRBJ2-2, with 9 bases lining up with TRBD1. Trimming took 8 bases from V and 13 from J; bases not matched to a gene: 2. Germline CDR1 MNHEY, CDR2 SVGEGT. The CDR3 contains 10 residues. The CDR3 bases are TGTGCCAGCTTGGGACAGGGGCTGTTTTTT. This gives the protein CASLGQGLFF.

V gene TRBV5-4 combines with J gene TRBJ1-4; D might be TRBD1 (6 bases). Trimming took off 4 bases at V and 3 bases at J, with 13 bases between the two ends. Germline CDR1 reads SGHNT; CDR2 reads YYREEE (reference sequence). This CDR3 is 15 amino acids long. In DNA, the CDR3 is TGTGCCAGCAGCACCCAGGGGTCGTCTAATGAAAAACTGTTTTTT. It yields the protein CASSTQGSSNEKLFF.

At least ten counts were recorded for this clonotype. The chain recombines TRBV12-5 with TRBJ2-7; D tentatively fits TRBD1 or TRBD2 (5 bases each). V lost 7 bases and J lost 3, with 13 bases in between. Germline V gene sequence: CDR1 LGHNT, CDR2 FRNRAP. This CDR3 has 13 residues. The CDR3 nucleotides read TGTGCTAGTGCCCTTTCAGGGAGCTACGAGCAGTACTTC. Protein product: CASALSGSYEQYF.

This clonotype was counted many times. The chain has TRBV29-1 and TRBJ1-1; no reliable D call. V lost 1 base and J 6 bases, leaving 24 bases between the germline ends. The CDR3 contains 17 residues. The V gene's germline CDR1 is SQVTM and CDR2 ANQGSEA. The chain's CDR3 is CSVEVINLGTQRPEAFF. For the CDR3, the DNA is TGCAGCGTTGAAGTCATAAATCTGGGCACCCAACGACCTGAAGCTTTCTTT.

This clonotype came up a few times. This sequence joins TRBV10-2 and TRBJ2-4; D might be TRBD1 (5 bases). The V gene's germline CDR1 is WSHSY and CDR2 SAAADI. The CDR3 loop spans 13 amino acids. V was trimmed by 3 bases and J by 12 bases, leaving 15 bases between them. In DNA form, the CDR3 reads TGCGCCAGCAGTGATCCCACCCCAAGGGGTCAGTACTTC. It translates to CASSDPTPRGQYF.

On this clonotype itself: Lacking the conserved final phenylalanine or tryptophan, this CDR3 likely reflects a read error. The rearrangement joins TRBV6-1 to TRBJ2-3, with D uncertain. Germline V gives CDR1 MNHNS, CDR2 SASEGT. There are 13 residues in the CDR3. For the CDR3, the DNA is TGTGCCAGCAGTGATGACGATACAGATTCGCAGTATCTT. Translated, it gives CASSDDDTDSQYL.

Details on this clonotype: Without the conserved terminal phenylalanine or tryptophan, this CDR3 likely stems from a read error. The DNA is omitted, as the CDR3 cannot be located on it reliably, and the CDR3 follows TCRdb's listing. The V gene is TRBV11-3, the J gene TRBJ2-1; the table's TRBD1 call for D was not verified on the DNA. The length of the CDR3 is 14 amino acids, counting both ends. The germline CDR1 and CDR2 sequences are SGHNT and YENEEA. CDR3 region: CASSLFVGDNEHFL.

With respect to this clonotype: A much larger clone differs from this one at a single base, so this may be a read error. The chain couples TRBV7-9 to TRBJ1-2; 8 bases are a match to TRBD1. The CDR3 loop spans 15 amino acids. Germline loops: CDR1 SEHNR, CDR2 FQNEAQ (reference sequence). V trimming: 5 bases; J trimming: 2 bases; junction bases outside the gene matches: 7. The CDR3 loop reads CASSDNRQGNYGYTF. Written as DNA, the CDR3 is TGTGCCAGCAGCGACAACCGACAGGGGAACTATGGCTACACCTTC.

The chain couples TRBV29-1 to TRBJ2-5; 7 nucleotides agree with TRBD1. Germline CDR1 and CDR2: SQVTM and ANQGSEA. J lost 4 bases, V lost 8 bases, and 7 bases had no gene match. This CDR3 is 12 amino acids long. In DNA form, the CDR3 reads TGCAGCACAGGGGCGAAGGGAGAGACCCAGTACTTC. This translates into CSTGAKGETQYF.

Remarks on this clonotype: Just one base apart from a much larger clone, this may be a read error. CDR3 bases: TGCAGCGCCCTAAATGAAAAACTGTTTTTT. It is translated as CSALNEKLFF. The chain combines TRBV29-1 with TRBJ1-4; D is unclear. This CDR3 contains 10 residues. Germline V CDR1 and CDR2: SQVTM, ANQGSEA. The V and J ends lost 7 bases and 5 bases respectively, with 5 bases between them.

With respect to this clonotype: A read error is possible here, since a much larger clone lies one base away. The rearrangement uses TRBV6-1 and TRBJ2-7; D possibly matches TRBD1 or TRBD2 (5 bases each). There are 17 residues in the CDR3. Germline V gene lookup returns CDR1 MNHNS and CDR2 SASEGT. V was pared by 9 bases and J by 3 bases, with 27 bases between. CDR3 DNA: TGTGCCAGGGGCAGGGAGAGTGCCTCTCCGCCCTACTACGAGCAGTACTTC. Translating it yields CARGRESASPPYYEQYF.

Concerning this clonotype: Compared with germline, one end of the junction differs, possibly owing to a read error. The CDR3 bases are TGTGCCAGCAGAAACCCTCCGGGGGCCACTAATGAAAAACTGTCTTTT. This gives the protein CASRNPPGATNEKLSF. The V gene is TRBV28, the J gene TRBJ1-4, with a tentative D call TRBD1 (6 bases). The CDR3 has 16 residues. Germline assignment: CDR1 MDHEN and CDR2 SYDVKM.

In regard to this clonotype: An end of the junction does not agree with germline; a read error may underlie this. The V gene is TRBV4-2, the J gene TRBJ2-5, with D unclear. CDR1 and CDR2 from the germline V gene are LGHNA and YNFKEQ. The length of the CDR3 is 13 residues. The CDR3 sequence is CASIQGLGQTQYF. CDR3 coding DNA: TGTGCCAGCATCCAAGGGCTAGGCCAGACCCAATACTTC.

Note on this clonotype: At one end the junction does not follow the germline gene, possibly because of a read error. CDR3 region: CASTPGGYEQCF. The CDR3 nucleotides read TGTGCCAGCACTCCCGGGGGCTACGAGCAGTGCTTC. This chain links TRBV11-2 with TRBJ2-7, with D possibly being TRBD1 or TRBD2 (6 bases each). Per the germline V gene, CDR1 is SGHAT and CDR2 is FQNNGV. The CDR3 has 12 residues.

In regard to this clonotype: A read error may produce the germline difference seen at one junction end. V and J are TRBV7-8 and TRBJ2-7, with D unclear. Germline values: CDR1 SGHVS, CDR2 FQNEAQ. The CDR3 consists of 16 residues. This CDR3 is CASSQRMAHSSYDQYF. The CDR3, as DNA: TGTGCAAGCAGTCAAAGGATGGCCCACAGCTCCTACGATCAGTACTTC.

Ten or more counts support this clonotype. The CDR3 here is CAISESSGGSDTQYF. The CDR3 DNA reads TGTGCCATCAGTGAGTCGTCAGGGGGGTCAGATACGCAGTATTTT. The gene calls are TRBV10-3 and TRBJ2-3; maybe TRBD1 (7 bases). CDR3 length: 15 amino acids. V gave up 0 bases and J gave up 4 bases, with 11 bases separating them. The V gene's germline CDR1 is ENHRY and CDR2 SYGVKD.